This T cell receptor (beta chain) was observed in a study of T cells after yellow fever vaccination. Broader study findings: By day 5 rather than day 15, the secondary response had peaked, though it was weaker. Clonotypes found in both CD4 and CD8 compartments made up a small share.

TCRdb used MiXCR to reprocess the 5' RACE reads, holding one entry per CDR3 protein. The sample records 340,000 or so distinct CDR3 sequences, approximately 13% being singletons. Comment on this clonotype: The antigen remains unidentified.

V was clipped by 4 bases and J by 0 bases, with 13 bases between them. Germline V gives CDR1 MNHEY, CDR2 SVGAGI. The CDR3 is made up of 16 amino acids. The rearrangement uses TRBV6-5 and TRBJ1-3, with a possible D match to TRBD1 (6 bases). The source is a man between 18 and 29 years old who received the YFV17D yellow fever vaccine. Source: CD4+ T cells sorted from PBMCs, taken 15 days after the yellow fever booster vaccination. The DNA of the CDR3 is TGTGCCAGCAGTTTCAGCACAGGGACCTCTGGAAACACCATATATTTT. Protein sequence: CASSFSTGTSGNTIYF.